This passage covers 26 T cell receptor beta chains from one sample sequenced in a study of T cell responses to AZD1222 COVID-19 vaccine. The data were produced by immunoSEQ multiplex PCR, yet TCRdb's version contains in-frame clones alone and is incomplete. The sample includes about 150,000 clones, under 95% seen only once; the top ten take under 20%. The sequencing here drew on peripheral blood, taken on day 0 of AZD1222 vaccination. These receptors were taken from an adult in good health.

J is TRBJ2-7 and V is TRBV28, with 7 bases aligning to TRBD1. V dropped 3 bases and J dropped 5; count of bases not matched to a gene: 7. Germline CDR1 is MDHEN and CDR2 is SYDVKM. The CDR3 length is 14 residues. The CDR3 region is CASSFPSTGNEQYF. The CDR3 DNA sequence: TGTGCCAGCAGTTTCCCCTCGACAGGGAACGAGCAGTACTTC.

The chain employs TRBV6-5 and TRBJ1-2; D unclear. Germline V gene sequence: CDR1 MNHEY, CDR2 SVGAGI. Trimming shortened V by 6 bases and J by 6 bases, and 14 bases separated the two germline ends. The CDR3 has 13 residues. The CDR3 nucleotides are TGTGCCAGCAGATCCGCTGGGGTACATGGCTACACCTTC. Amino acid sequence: CASRSAGVHGYTF.

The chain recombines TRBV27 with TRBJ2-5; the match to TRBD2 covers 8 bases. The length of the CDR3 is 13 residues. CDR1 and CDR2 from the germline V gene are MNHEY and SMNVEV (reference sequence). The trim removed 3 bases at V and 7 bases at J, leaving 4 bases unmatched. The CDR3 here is CASSFRGGGTQYF. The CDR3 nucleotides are TGTGCCAGCAGTTTCCGGGGGGGAGGGACCCAGTACTTC.

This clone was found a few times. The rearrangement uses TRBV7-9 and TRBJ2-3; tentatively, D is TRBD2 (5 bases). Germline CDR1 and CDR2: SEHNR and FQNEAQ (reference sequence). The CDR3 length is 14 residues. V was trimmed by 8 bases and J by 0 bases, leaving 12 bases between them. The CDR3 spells CASRDFSSTDTQYF. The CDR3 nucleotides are TGTGCCAGCCGGGATTTCTCTAGCACAGATACGCAGTATTTT.

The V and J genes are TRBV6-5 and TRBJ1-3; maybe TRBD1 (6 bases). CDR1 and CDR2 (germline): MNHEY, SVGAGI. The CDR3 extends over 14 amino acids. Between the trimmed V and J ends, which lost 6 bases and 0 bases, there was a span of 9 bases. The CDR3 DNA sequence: TGTGCCAGCAGCGGACAGCTCTCTGGAAACACCATATATTTT. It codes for CASSGQLSGNTIYF.

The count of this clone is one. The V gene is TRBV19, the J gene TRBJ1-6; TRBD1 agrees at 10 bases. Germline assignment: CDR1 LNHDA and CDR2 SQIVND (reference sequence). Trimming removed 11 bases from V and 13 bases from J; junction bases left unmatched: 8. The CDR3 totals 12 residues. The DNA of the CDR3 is TGTGCCGCCGGGACAGGGGAAGGGCCCCTCCACTTT. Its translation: CAAGTGEGPLHF.

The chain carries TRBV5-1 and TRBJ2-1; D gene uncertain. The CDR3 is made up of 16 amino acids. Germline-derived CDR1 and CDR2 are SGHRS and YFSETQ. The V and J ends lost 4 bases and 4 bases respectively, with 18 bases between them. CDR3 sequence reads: CASSKAIGDLYNEQFF. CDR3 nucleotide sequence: TGCGCCAGCAGCAAAGCGATTGGAGACCTTTACAATGAGCAGTTCTTC.

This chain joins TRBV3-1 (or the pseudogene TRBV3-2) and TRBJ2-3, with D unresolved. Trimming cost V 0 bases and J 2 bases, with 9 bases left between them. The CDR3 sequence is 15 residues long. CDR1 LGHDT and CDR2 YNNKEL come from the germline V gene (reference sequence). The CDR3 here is CASSQEGGYTDTQYF. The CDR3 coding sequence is TGTGCCAGCAGCCAAGAAGGTGGGTACACAGATACGCAGTATTTT.

The CDR3: CASSSEFETGFSYTF. DNA for the CDR3: TGCGCCAGCAGCTCGGAATTTGAGACAGGGTTCAGCTACACCTTC. The rearrangement links TRBV5-1 to TRBJ1-2; TRBD1 matches 7 bases. V shed 3 bases and J 9 bases; nucleotides not matched to a gene: 14. The CDR3 is 15 amino acids. CDR1 SGHRS and CDR2 YFSETQ come from the germline V gene.

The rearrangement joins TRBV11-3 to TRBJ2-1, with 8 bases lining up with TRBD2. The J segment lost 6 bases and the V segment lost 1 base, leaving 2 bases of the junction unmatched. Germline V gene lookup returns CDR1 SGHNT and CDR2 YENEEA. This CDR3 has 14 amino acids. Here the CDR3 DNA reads TGTGCCAGCAGCTTAGCGGGAGGGATCAATGAGCAGTTCTTC. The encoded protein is CASSLAGGINEQFF.

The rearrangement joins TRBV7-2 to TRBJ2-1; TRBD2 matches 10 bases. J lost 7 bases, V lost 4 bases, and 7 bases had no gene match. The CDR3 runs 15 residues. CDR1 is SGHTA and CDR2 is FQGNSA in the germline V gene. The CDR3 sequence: CASSSHLLAGNEQFF. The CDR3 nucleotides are TGTGCCAGCAGCTCCCACCTACTAGCGGGGAATGAGCAGTTCTTC.

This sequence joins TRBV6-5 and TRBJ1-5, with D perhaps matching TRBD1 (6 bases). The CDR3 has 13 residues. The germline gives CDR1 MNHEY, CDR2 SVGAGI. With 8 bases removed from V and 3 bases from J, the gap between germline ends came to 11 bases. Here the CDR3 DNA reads TGTGCCAGCCATCAGGGGAACAATCAGCCCCAGCATTTT. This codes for CASHQGNNQPQHF.

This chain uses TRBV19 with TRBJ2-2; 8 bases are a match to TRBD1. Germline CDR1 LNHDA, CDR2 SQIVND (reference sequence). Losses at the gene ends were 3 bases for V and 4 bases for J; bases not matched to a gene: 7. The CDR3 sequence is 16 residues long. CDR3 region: CASSIEGQVFTGELFF. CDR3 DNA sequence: TGTGCCAGTAGTATTGAGGGACAGGTTTTCACCGGGGAGCTGTTTTTT.

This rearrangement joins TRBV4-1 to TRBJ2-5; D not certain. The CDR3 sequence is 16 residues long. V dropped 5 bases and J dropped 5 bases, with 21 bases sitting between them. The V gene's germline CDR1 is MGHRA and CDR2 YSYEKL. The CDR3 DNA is TGCGCCAGCAGCGTAAGTCCCCAAACCGCACAGGAGACCCAGTACTTC. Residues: CASSVSPQTAQETQYF.

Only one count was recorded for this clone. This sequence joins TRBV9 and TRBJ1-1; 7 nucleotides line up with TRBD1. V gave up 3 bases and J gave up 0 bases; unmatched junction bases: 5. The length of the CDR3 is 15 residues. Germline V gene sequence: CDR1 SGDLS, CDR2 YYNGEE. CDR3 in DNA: TGTGCCAGCAGCGCCCGACAGGGTATGAACACTGAAGCTTTCTTT. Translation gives CASSARQGMNTEAFF.

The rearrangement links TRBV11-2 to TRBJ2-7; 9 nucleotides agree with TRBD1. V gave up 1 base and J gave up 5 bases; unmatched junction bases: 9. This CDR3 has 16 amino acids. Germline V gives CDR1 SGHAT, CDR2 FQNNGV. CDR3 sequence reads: CASSLGPGTGRNEQYF. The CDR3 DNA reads TGTGCCAGCAGCTTAGGCCCCGGGACAGGGCGGAACGAGCAGTACTTC.

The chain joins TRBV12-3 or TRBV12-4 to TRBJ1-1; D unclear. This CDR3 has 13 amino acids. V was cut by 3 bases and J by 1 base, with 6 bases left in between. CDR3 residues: CASSFGWNTEAFF. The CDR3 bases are TGTGCCAGCAGTTTTGGGTGGAACACTGAAGCTTTCTTT.

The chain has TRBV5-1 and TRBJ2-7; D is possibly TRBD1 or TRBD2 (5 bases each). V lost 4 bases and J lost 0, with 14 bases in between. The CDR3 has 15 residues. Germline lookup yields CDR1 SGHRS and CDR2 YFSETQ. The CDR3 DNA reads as TGCGCCAGCAGCGGGGGTCACCGCAGCTCCTACGAGCAGTACTTC. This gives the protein CASSGGHRSSYEQYF.

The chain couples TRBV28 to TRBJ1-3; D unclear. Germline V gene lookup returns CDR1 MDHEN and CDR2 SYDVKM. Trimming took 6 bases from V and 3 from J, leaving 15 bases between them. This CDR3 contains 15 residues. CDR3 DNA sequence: TGTGCCAGCAGCAGCACACTGCTGCATGGAAACACCATATATTTT. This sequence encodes CASSSTLLHGNTIYF.

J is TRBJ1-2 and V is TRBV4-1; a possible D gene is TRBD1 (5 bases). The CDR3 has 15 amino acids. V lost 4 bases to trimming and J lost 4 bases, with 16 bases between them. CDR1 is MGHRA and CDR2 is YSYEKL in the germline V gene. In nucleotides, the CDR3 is TGCGCCAGCAGCCCCACCGGGGGGACGGGCTATGGCTACACCTTC. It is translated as CASSPTGGTGYGYTF.

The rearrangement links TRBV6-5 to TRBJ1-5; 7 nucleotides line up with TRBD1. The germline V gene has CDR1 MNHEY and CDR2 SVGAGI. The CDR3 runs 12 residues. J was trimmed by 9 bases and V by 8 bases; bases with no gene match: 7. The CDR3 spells CASRQGDLPQHF. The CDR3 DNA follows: TGTGCCAGCCGGCAGGGGGATTTGCCCCAGCATTTT.

CDR3 nucleotide sequence: TGTGCCAGCAGGAAACCGATGTACAATGAGCAGTTCTTC. It is translated as CASRKPMYNEQFF. The gene calls are TRBV27 and TRBJ2-1, with D unclear. Germline V lookup: CDR1 MNHEY, CDR2 SMNVEV (reference sequence). The CDR3 has 13 residues. V was shortened by 6 bases and J by 4 bases, with 10 bases between the two germline ends.

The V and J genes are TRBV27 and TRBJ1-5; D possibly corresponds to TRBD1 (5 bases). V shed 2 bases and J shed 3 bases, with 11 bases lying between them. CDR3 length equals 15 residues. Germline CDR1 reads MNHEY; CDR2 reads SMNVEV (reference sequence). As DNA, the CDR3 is TGTGCCAGCAGTTTAACGGTCGGGGCCAATCAGCCCCAGCATTTT. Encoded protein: CASSLTVGANQPQHF.

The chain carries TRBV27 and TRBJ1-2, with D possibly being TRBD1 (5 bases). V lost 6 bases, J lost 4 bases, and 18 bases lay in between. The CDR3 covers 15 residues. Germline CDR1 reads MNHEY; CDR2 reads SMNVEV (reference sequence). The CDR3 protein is CASSPRDLGSYGYTF. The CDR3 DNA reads TGTGCCAGCAGCCCCAGGGACCTGGGATCCTATGGCTACACCTTC.

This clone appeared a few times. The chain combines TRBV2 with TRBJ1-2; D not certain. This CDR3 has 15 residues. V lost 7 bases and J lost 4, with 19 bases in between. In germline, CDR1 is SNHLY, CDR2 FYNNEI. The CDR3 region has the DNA TGTGCCAGCAAGTCCTCGGTGGGCGGAATCTATGGCTACACCTTC. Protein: CASKSSVGGIYGYTF.

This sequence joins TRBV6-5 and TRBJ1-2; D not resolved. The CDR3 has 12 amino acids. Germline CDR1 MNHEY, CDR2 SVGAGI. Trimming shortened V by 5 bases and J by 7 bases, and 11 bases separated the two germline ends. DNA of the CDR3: TGTGCCAGCAGTAGGCAGTCGGGTGGCTACACCTTC. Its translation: CASSRQSGGYTF.